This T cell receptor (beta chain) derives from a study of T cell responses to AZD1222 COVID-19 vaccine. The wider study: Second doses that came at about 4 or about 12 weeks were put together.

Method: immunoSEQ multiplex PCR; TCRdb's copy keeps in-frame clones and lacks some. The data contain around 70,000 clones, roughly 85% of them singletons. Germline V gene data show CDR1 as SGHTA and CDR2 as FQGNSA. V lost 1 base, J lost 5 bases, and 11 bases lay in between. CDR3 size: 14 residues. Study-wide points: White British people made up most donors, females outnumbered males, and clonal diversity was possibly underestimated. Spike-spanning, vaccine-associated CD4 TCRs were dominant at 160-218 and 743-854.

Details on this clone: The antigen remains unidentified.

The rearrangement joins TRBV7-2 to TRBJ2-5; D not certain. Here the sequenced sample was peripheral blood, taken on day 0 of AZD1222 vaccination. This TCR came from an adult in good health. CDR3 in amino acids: CASSLDVGLETQYF. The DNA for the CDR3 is TGTGCCAGCAGCTTAGATGTGGGATTGGAGACCCAGTACTTC.